This T cell receptor beta chain is from a study of CD8 T cells in Susac syndrome. Sequencing of TCR beta drew on CD8+ and CD4+ T cells from blood. With random hexamers, reverse transcription was performed on about 0.5 to 1 ug of RNA. Across 54 Vbeta and 13 Jbeta, immunoSEQ multiplex PCR amplified TCR beta CDR3. In TCRdb, the immunoSEQ multiplex PCR reads were re-called with MiXCR into one record per CDR3 protein. The profile shows some 260,000 distinct CDR3 sequences, more than 75% of them singletons. CDR1 and CDR2 from the germline V gene are MNHEY and SMNVEV (reference sequence). The V and J ends lost 9 bases and 3 bases, in that order; junction bases with no gene match: 6. The CDR3 runs 14 residues.

V gene TRBV27 combines with J gene TRBJ2-5; 11 positions agree with TRBD2. The sample consisted of CD8+ T cells from PBMCs. This receptor was identified in a human donor with multiple sclerosis. CDR3 in amino acids: CASTTSGDKETQYF. Written as DNA, the CDR3 is TGTGCCAGTACGACTAGCGGGGATAAAGAGACCCAGTACTTC.